This entry describes one TCR beta chain. In the study's own analysis: Nucleated cell number was recorded as an estimate derived from reference gene primer amplification. Method: immunoSEQ multiplex PCR; TCRdb's copy keeps in-frame clones and lacks some. V and J calls and clone size are given by that table; D and trimming were obtained from the DNA. The sample includes approximately 88,000 clones, 60% to 85% seen only once; the top ten take about half. The CDR3 is 17 residues long. This entry comes from a study of blood T cell repertoires in COVID-19. The overall study: The cDNA or gDNA used as material had been derived from T cells, B-cell-depleted T cells, or PBMCs.

Sequenced input: peripheral blood. The sequence derives from a human donor in a cohort sampled during active COVID-19. The chain is built from TRBV21-1 and TRBJ1-5. TRBV21-1 is a listed pseudogene. The CDR3: CASSKKKRQRLNQPQHF. As DNA, the CDR3 is TGTGCCAGCAGCAAAAAGAAAAGGCAGAGACTCAATCAGCCCCAGCATTTT.